The 21 T cell receptor beta chains listed next were all sequenced from one sample in a study of blood T cell repertoires in COVID-19. Clones were read by immunoSEQ multiplex PCR, and TCRdb kept only the in-frame ones, dropping some. The sample includes under 200,000 clones, around nine tenths of them seen just once. Specimen: peripheral blood. Receptors originate from a man in his fifties or sixties with acute or convalescent COVID-19.

The V and J genes are TRBV24-1 and TRBJ2-1; 11 nucleotides agree with TRBD2. Unmatched junction bases numbered 9, after V lost 3 bases and J lost 0 bases. Germline V gives CDR1 KGHDR, CDR2 SFDVKD. The CDR3 length is 19 residues. This CDR3 is CATSDPGLADSLSYNEQFF. Written as DNA, the CDR3 is TGTGCCACCAGTGATCCGGGACTAGCGGACAGCCTCTCCTACAATGAGCAGTTCTTC.

The CDR3 DNA sequence: TGTGCCAGCAGCTTCCTGGGGGGGACAGGGGGCGGTGAGCAGTTCTTC. Protein sequence: CASSFLGGTGGGEQFF. This rearrangement joins TRBV7-2 to TRBJ2-1; 12 nucleotides match TRBD1. CDR3 length: 16 residues. CDR1 is SGHTA and CDR2 is FQGNSA in the germline V gene. Trimming removed 3 bases from V and 9 bases from J; junction bases left unmatched: 9.

The chain links TRBV3-1 (or the pseudogene TRBV3-2) to TRBJ2-1; the D is unclear. Germline lookup yields CDR1 LGHDT and CDR2 YNNKEL (reference sequence). The V end lost 5 bases, the J end lost 9 bases, and 17 bases lay between the germline ends. There are 14 residues in the CDR3. CDR3 nucleotides: TGTGCCAGCAGCGCCCAATCTCGGCCAGGTGAGCAGTTCTTC. As protein: CASSAQSRPGEQFF.

The V call is TRBV28, the J call TRBJ1-2; a possible D gene is TRBD1 (6 bases). Germline loops: CDR1 MDHEN, CDR2 SYDVKM. The V end was cut by 6 bases, the J end by 2 bases, with 13 bases between. CDR3 length: 14 amino acids. The CDR3 protein is CASRIAGENYGYTF. CDR3 DNA sequence: TGTGCCAGCAGGATAGCAGGGGAAAACTATGGCTACACCTTC.

V is TRBV24-1 and J is TRBJ2-3, with a tentative D call TRBD2 (5 bases). The CDR3 length is 16 residues. The V gene's germline CDR1 is KGHDR and CDR2 SFDVKD. The ends were cut back, 4 bases at V and 2 bases at J, with 15 bases in the middle. The CDR3 is CATSDPSRGNTDTQYF. The CDR3 nucleotides read TGTGCCACCAGTGACCCCAGTCGGGGAAACACAGATACGCAGTATTTT.

The CDR3 protein is CSVATGGAGSTEAFF. The CDR3 DNA is TGCAGCGTCGCCACAGGGGGCGCAGGATCCACTGAAGCTTTCTTT. The chain has TRBV29-1 and TRBJ1-1; 9 bases map to TRBD1. The V segment lost 6 bases and the J segment 4 bases; nucleotides outside the gene matches: 12. This CDR3 comprises 15 residues. Germline V CDR1 and CDR2: SQVTM, ANQGSEA.

The chain uses TRBV10-3 and TRBJ2-3, with TRBD2 matching 8 bases. This CDR3 is built from 14 residues. Germline CDR1 and CDR2: ENHRY and SYGVKD. V trimming: 4 bases; J trimming: 2 bases; junction bases outside the gene matches: 2. In DNA, the CDR3 is TGTGCCATCAGTGTACTAGCGGACACAGATACGCAGTATTTT. Its protein is CAISVLADTDTQYF.

This chain joins TRBV2 and TRBJ2-7; 7 bases line up with TRBD1. The trim removed 1 base at V and 3 bases at J, leaving 3 bases unmatched. The CDR3 has 14 amino acids. Germline-derived CDR1 and CDR2 are SNHLY and FYNNEI. The CDR3 here is CASSEGTGYYEQYV. The CDR3 coding sequence is TGTGCCAGCAGTGAAGGGACAGGATACTACGAGCAGTACGTC.

This chain links TRBV27 with TRBJ2-5, with TRBD2 as a possible D gene (5 bases). The CDR3 sequence is 13 residues long. Germline CDR1 MNHEY, CDR2 SMNVEV (reference sequence). V lost 5 bases and J 3 bases, leaving 10 bases between the germline ends. The CDR3, as DNA: TGTGCCAGCAGTCTACTCGGGGAAGAGACCCAGTACTTC. Amino acids: CASSLLGEETQYF.

The chain uses TRBV9 and TRBJ1-4; no clear D. This CDR3 has 14 residues. Germline-derived CDR1 and CDR2 are SGDLS and YYNGEE. The V end lost 0 bases, the J end lost 5 bases, and 8 bases lay between the germline ends. In nucleotides, the CDR3 is TGTGCCAGCAGCGTAGACGGGGAAAATGAAAAACTGTTTTTT. Translated, it gives CASSVDGENEKLFF.

The V and J genes are TRBV7-8 and TRBJ2-3; possible D gene TRBD2, 5 bases. V lost 2 bases to trimming and J lost 0 bases, with 9 bases between them. In germline, CDR1 is SGHVS, CDR2 FQNEAQ. This CDR3 contains 15 residues. The CDR3 DNA is TGTGCCAGCAGCTTAATGGAGGATAGCACAGATACGCAGTATTTT. This translates into CASSLMEDSTDTQYF.

This rearrangement joins TRBV7-2 to TRBJ1-5; the D is unclear. The CDR3 loop spans 15 amino acids. V lost 4 bases and J lost 2, with 12 bases in between. Per germline, CDR1 SGHTA and CDR2 FQGNSA. The CDR3 loop reads CASSSTYSRNQPQHF. The DNA for the CDR3 is TGTGCCAGCAGCTCGACATATTCGCGCAATCAGCCCCAGCATTTT.

V is TRBV15 and J is TRBJ2-2; D perhaps matches TRBD1 (5 bases). The CDR3 covers 14 residues. V lost 1 base, J lost 8 bases, and 11 bases lay in between. Germline values: CDR1 LNHNV, CDR2 YYDKDF (reference sequence). DNA for the CDR3: TGTGCCACCAGCAGAGGAAGGACATCTGGGGAGCTGTTTTTT. Residues: CATSRGRTSGELFF.

The rearrangement joins TRBV19 to TRBJ1-3; D remains ambiguous. The CDR3 length is 16 residues. V lost 5 bases and J lost 0, with 14 bases in between. Germline lookup yields CDR1 LNHDA and CDR2 SQIVND (reference sequence). Here the CDR3 reads CASSYYPGGSGNTIYF. CDR3 coding DNA: TGTGCCAGTAGTTACTACCCTGGAGGCTCTGGAAACACCATATATTTT.

The CDR3 sequence is CASRQTSGRTYNEQFF. The CDR3 bases are TGTGCCAGCAGGCAAACTAGCGGGAGGACTTACAATGAGCAGTTCTTC. The chain recombines TRBV11-2 with TRBJ2-1, with TRBD2 matching over 12 bases. Germline V gene sequence: CDR1 SGHAT, CDR2 FQNNGV. The trim removed 6 bases at V and 4 bases at J, leaving 7 bases unmatched. CDR3 length: 16 residues.

CDR3 coding DNA: TGTGCCAGCAGCCAAGATCCCAGGGGCCATGAGCAGTTCTTC. Translated: CASSQDPRGHEQFF. The V call is TRBV3-1 (or the pseudogene TRBV3-2), the J call TRBJ2-1, with D maybe TRBD1 (6 bases). The V end was cut by 0 bases, the J end by 8 bases, with 11 bases between. This CDR3 contains 14 residues. Germline CDR1 and CDR2: LGHDT and YNNKEL (reference sequence).

The chain links TRBV7-9 to TRBJ2-1, with 9 bases matching TRBD2. The CDR3 consists of 16 residues. Germline loops: CDR1 SEHNR, CDR2 FQNEAQ (reference sequence). Trimming at V came to 0 bases and at J to 5 bases, leaving 5 bases not matched to a gene. CDR3 loop: CASSLAIAGAHNEQFF. The DNA of the CDR3 is TGTGCCAGCAGCTTAGCGATAGCGGGGGCCCACAATGAGCAGTTCTTC.

The chain is built from TRBV11-3 and TRBJ2-1; TRBD2 matches at 9 bases. Germline V gene data show CDR1 as SGHNT and CDR2 as YENEEA. This CDR3 spans 15 amino acids. V dropped 1 base and J dropped 5; count of bases not matched to a gene: 3. CDR3 amino acids: CASSLGLAENNEQFF. The CDR3 nucleotides read TGTGCCAGCAGCTTAGGACTAGCGGAGAACAATGAGCAGTTCTTC.

This chain joins TRBV27 and TRBJ2-1; 11 bases fit TRBD2. CDR3 size: 16 residues. The junction had 7 bases not matched to a gene; V was cut back by 3 bases and J by 6 bases. The V gene's germline CDR1 is MNHEY and CDR2 SMNVEV (reference sequence). The CDR3 is CASSFLLAGVRNEQFF. As DNA, the CDR3 is TGTGCCAGCAGTTTTCTACTAGCGGGAGTTCGCAATGAGCAGTTCTTC.

This chain connects TRBV19 to TRBJ2-7; TRBD2 aligns across 14 bases. The length of the CDR3 is 18 residues. V was pared by 1 base and J by 4 bases, with 9 bases of the junction left unmatched. The germline CDR1 and CDR2 sequences are LNHDA and SQIVND (reference sequence). In DNA, the CDR3 is TGTGCCAGTAGTATAGGAGGACTAGCGGGAGGCCGTCATTACGAGCAGTACTTC. Translating gives CASSIGGLAGGRHYEQYF.

With respect to this clone: At one end the junction does not follow the germline gene, possibly because of a read error. Here the CDR3 reads CAGWTSGSSEQYF. In DNA form, the CDR3 reads TGTGCCGGCTGGACTAGCGGTTCCTCCGAGCAGTACTTC. The chain has TRBV6-5 and TRBJ2-7, with 10 positions matching TRBD2. Germline V gene sequence: CDR1 MNHEY, CDR2 SVGAGI. The length of the CDR3 is 13 residues.